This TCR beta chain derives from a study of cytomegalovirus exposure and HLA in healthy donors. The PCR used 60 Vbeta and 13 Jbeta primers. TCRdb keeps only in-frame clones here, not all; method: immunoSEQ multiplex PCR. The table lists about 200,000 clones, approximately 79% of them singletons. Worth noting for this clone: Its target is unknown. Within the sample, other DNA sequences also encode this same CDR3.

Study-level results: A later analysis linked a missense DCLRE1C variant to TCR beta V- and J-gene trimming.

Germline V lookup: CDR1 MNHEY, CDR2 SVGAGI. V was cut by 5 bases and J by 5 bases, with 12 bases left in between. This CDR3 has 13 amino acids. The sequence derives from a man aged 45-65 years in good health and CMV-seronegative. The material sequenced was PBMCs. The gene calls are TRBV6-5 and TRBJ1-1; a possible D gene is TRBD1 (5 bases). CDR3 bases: TGTGCCAGCAGTACCGGGGGTGGGACTGAAGCTTTCTTT. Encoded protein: CASSTGGGTEAFF.